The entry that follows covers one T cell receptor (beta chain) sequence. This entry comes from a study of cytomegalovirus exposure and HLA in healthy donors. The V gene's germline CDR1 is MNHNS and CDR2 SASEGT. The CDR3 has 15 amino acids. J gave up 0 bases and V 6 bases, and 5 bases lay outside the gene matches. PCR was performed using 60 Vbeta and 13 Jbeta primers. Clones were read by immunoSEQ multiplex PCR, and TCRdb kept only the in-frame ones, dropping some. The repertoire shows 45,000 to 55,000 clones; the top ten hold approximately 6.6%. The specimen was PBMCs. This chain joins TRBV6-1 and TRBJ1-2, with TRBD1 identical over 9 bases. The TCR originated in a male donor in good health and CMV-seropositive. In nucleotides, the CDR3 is TGTGCCAGCAGCGCCCGGACAGGGGCTAACTATGGCTACACCTTC. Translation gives CASSARTGANYGYTF.